This T cell receptor (beta chain) was documented in a study of sequential checkpoint blockade in melanoma. The treatment denotes: randomized to nivolumab then ipilimumab (arm A) or the reverse (arm B). The assay was immunoSEQ multiplex PCR, and TCRdb's table has in-frame clones only and misses some. Of approximately 12,000 clones detected, over 60% appear once; the ten largest clones hold more than 45%. Germline CDR1 and CDR2: LNHDA and SQIVND (reference sequence). This CDR3 region has 13 residues. Trimming left V 5 bases short and J 3 bases short, with 10 bases between. The chain joins TRBV19 to TRBJ1-2, with D tentatively TRBD1 (6 bases). The sequence was collected from a human donor with melanoma. Here the sequenced sample was CD8+ T cells sorted from blood (inferred from file names), taken from a patient given nivolumab and ipilimumab in sequence. CDR3: CASSSTGYYGYTF. In DNA form, the CDR3 reads TGTGCCAGTAGTTCCACAGGGTACTATGGCTACACCTTC.